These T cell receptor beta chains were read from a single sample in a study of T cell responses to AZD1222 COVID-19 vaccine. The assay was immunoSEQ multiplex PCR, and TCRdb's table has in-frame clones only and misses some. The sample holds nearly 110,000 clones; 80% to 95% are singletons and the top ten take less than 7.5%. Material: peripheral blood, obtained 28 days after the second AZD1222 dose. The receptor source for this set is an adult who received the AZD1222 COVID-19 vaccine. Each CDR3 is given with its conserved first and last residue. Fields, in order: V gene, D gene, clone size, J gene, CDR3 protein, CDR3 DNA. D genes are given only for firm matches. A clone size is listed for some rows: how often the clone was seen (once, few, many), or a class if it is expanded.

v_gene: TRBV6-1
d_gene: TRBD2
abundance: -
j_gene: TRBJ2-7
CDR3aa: CASSELAVPNLSYEQYF
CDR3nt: TGTGCCAGCAGTGAACTAGCGGTCCCCAATCTGTCCTACGAGCAGTACTTC

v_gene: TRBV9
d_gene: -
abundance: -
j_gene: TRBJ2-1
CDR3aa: CASSSGNEQFF
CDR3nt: TGTGCCAGCAGCTCTGGCAATGAGCAGTTCTTC

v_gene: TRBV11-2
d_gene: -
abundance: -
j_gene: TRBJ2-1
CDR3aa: CASSFLYEQFF
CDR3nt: TGTGCCAGCAGCTTTCTATATGAGCAGTTCTTC

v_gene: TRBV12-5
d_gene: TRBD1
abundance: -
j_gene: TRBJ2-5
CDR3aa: CASGSDRVGETQYF
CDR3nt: TGTGCTAGTGGTTCGGACAGGGTGGGCGAGACCCAGTACTTC

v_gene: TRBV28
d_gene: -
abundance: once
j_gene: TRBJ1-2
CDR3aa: CASSPGHANYGYTF
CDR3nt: TGTGCCAGCAGCCCCGGACACGCTAACTATGGCTACACCTTC

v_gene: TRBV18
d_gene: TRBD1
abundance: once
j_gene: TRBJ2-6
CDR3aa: CASSSNRGAGANVLTF
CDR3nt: TGTGCCAGCTCATCTAACAGGGGTGCCGGGGCCAACGTCCTGACTTTC

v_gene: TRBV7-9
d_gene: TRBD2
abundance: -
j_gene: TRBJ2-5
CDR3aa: CASSSRGAQYF
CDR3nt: TGTGCCAGCAGCTCCCGGGGGGCCCAGTACTTC

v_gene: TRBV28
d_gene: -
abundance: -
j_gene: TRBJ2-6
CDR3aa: CASWSGQGITGANVLTF
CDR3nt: TGTGCCAGCTGGAGTGGGCAGGGAATTACTGGGGCCAACGTCCTGACTTTC

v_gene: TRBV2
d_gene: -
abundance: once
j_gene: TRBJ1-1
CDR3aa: CASSEARTEAFF
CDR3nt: TGTGCCAGCAGTGAAGCGCGGACAGAAGCTTTCTTT

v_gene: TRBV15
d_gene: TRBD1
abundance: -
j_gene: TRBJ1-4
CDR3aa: CATSRGGGRNEKLFF
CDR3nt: TGTGCCACCAGCAGAGGAGGGGGCCGGAATGAAAAACTGTTTTTT

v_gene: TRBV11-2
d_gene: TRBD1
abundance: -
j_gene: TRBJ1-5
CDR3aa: CASSPGTGEFQPQHF
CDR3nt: TGTGCCAGCAGCCCGGGGACAGGAGAGTTTCAGCCCCAGCATTTT

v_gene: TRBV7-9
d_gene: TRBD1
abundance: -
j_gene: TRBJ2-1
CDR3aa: CASRAGTGEEFF
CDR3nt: TGTGCCAGCAGGGCCGGGACAGGGGAAGAGTTCTTC

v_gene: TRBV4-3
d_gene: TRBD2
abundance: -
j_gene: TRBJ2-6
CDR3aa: CARSPGGGEGDVSGANVLTF
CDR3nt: TGCGCCCGCAGCCCGGGGGGGGGCGAGGGGGACGTCTCTGGGGCCAACGTCCTGACTTTC

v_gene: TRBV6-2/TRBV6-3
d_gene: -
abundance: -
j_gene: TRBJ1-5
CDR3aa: CASSYGGHQPQHF
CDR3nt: TGTGCCAGCAGTTACGGGGGGCATCAGCCCCAGCATTTT

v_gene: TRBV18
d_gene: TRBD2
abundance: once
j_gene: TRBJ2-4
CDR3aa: CASSPPLAGVVIQYF
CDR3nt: TGTGCCAGCTCCCCGCCCCTAGCGGGAGTTGTCATTCAGTACTTC

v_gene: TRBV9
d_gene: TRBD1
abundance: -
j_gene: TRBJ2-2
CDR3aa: CASSVNFPGQGAGELFF
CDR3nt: TGTGCCAGCAGCGTGAACTTCCCGGGACAGGGGGCCGGGGAGCTGTTTTTT

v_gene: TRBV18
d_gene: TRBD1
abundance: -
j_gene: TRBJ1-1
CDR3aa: CASSPSDRELNEAFF
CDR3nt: TGTGCCAGCTCACCTTCCGACAGGGAATTGAATGAAGCTTTCTTT

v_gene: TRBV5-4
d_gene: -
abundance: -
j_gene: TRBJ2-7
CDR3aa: CASSLPGVNEQYF
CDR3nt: TGTGCCAGCAGCTTGCCAGGGGTTAACGAGCAGTACTTC

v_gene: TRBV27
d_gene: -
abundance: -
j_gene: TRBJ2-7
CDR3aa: CASSRDNSYEQYF
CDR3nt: TGTGCCAGCAGTAGGGACAACTCCTACGAGCAGTACTTC

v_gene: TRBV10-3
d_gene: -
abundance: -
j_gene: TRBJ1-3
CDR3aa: CAITGDNSGNTIYF
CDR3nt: TGTGCCATCACGGGCGATAACTCTGGAAACACCATATATTTT

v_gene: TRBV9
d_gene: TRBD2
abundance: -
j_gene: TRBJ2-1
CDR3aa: CASSVGYSGSYNEQFF
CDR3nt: TGTGCCAGCAGCGTAGGATATAGCGGGAGTTACAATGAGCAGTTCTTC

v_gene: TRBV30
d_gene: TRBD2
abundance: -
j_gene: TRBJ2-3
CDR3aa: CAWNRAGATDTQYF
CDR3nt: TGTGCCTGGAACCGAGCGGGGGCCACAGATACGCAGTATTTT

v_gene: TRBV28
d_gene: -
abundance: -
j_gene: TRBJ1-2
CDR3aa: CASSLEGALYYGYTF
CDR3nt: TGTGCCAGCAGTTTAGAAGGGGCCCTTTACTATGGCTACACCTTC

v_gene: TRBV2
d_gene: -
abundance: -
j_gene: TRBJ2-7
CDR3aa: CASCRQNPYEQYF
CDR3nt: TGTGCCAGCTGTAGGCAGAACCCCTACGAGCAGTACTTC

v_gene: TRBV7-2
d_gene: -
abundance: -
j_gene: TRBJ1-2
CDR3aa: CASSLGGGARGYTF
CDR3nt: TGTGCCAGCAGCTTAGGGGGGGGCGCAAGGGGCTACACCTTC

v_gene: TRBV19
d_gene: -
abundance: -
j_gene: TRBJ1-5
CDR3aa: CASKGGGAVQPQHF
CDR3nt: TGTGCCAGTAAAGGGGGAGGGGCAGTCCAGCCCCAGCATTTT

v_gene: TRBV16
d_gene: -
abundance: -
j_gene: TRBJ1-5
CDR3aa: CASSPDLGLGPHF
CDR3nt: TGTGCCAGCAGCCCAGACCTAGGGCTGGGCCCGCATTTT

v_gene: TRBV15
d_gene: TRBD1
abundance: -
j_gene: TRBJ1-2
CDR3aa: CATSRDWDSIYGYTF
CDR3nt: TGTGCCACCAGCAGAGATTGGGACAGTATTTATGGCTACACCTTC

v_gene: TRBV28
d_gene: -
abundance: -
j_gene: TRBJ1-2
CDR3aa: CASSFARNYGYTF
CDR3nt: TGTGCCAGCAGTTTTGCCAGGAACTATGGCTACACCTTC

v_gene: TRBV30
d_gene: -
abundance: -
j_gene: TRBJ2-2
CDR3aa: CAWSVTGELFF
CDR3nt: TGTGCCTGGAGTGTCACCGGGGAGCTGTTTTTT

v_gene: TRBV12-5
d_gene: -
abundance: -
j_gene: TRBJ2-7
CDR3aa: CASGLVYEQYF
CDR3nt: TGTGCTAGTGGTTTGGTCTACGAGCAGTACTTC